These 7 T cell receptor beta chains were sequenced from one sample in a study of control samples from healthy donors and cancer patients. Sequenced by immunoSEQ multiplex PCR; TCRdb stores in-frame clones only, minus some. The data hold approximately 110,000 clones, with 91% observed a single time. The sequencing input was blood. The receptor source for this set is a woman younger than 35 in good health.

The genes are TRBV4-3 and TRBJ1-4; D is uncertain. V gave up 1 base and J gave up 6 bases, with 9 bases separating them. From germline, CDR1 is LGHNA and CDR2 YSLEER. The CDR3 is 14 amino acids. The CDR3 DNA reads TGCGCCAGCAGCCAAGGAGGCGGGGATGAAAAACTGTTTTTT. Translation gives CASSQGGGDEKLFF.

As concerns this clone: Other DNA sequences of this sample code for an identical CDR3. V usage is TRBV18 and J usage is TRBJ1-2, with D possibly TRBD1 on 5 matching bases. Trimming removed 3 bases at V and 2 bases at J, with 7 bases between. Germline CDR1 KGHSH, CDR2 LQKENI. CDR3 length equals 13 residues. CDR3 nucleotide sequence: TGTGCCAGCTCACCGGGGGGGAACTATGGCTACACCTTC. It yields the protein CASSPGGNYGYTF.

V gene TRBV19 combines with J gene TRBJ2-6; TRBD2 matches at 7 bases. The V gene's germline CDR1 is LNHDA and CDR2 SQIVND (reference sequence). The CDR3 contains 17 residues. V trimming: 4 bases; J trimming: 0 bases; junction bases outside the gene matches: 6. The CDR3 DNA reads TGTGCCAGTAGTAAGGTGGCGGGGGTCTCTGGGGCCAACGTCCTGACTTTC. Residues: CASSKVAGVSGANVLTF.

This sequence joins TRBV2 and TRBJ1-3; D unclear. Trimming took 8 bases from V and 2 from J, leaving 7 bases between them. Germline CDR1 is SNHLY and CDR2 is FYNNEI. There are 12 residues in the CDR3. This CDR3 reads CASVGAGNTIYF. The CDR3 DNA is TGTGCCAGCGTCGGGGCTGGAAACACCATATATTTT.

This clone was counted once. CDR3 bases: TGTGCCAGCAGTCCCCAGGTTCAGCCCCAGCATTTT. As protein: CASSPQVQPQHF. The V and J genes are TRBV28 and TRBJ1-5; D not resolved. Per germline, CDR1 MDHEN and CDR2 SYDVKM. The CDR3 loop spans 12 amino acids. Trimming took off 5 bases at V and 6 bases at J, with 8 bases between the two ends.

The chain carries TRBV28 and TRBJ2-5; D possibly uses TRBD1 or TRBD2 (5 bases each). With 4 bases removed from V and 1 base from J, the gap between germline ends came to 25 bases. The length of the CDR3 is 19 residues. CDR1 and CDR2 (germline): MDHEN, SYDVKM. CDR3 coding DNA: TGTGCCAGCAGTTCCACATGGGACGACGGGTCAATGCGCCAAGAGACCCAGTACTTC. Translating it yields CASSSTWDDGSMRQETQYF. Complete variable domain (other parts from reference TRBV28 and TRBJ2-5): DVKVTQSSRYLVKRTGEKVFLECVQDMDHENMFWYRQDPGLGLRLIYFSYDVKMKEKGDIPEGYSVSREKKERFSLILESASTNQTSMYLCASSSTWDDGSMRQETQYFGPGTRLLVL.

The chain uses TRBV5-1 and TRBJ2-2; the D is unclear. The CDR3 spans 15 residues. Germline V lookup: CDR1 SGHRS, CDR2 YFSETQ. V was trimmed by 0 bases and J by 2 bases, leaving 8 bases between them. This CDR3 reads CASSLEPQNTGELFF. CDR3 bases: TGCGCCAGCAGCTTGGAACCCCAAAACACCGGGGAGCTGTTTTTT. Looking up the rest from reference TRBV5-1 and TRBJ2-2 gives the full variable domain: KAGVTQTPRYLIKTRGQQVTLSCSPISGHRSVSWYQQTPGQGLQFLFEYFSETQRNKGNFPGRFSGRQFSNSRSEMNVSTLELGDSALYLCASSLEPQNTGELFFGEGSRLTVL.